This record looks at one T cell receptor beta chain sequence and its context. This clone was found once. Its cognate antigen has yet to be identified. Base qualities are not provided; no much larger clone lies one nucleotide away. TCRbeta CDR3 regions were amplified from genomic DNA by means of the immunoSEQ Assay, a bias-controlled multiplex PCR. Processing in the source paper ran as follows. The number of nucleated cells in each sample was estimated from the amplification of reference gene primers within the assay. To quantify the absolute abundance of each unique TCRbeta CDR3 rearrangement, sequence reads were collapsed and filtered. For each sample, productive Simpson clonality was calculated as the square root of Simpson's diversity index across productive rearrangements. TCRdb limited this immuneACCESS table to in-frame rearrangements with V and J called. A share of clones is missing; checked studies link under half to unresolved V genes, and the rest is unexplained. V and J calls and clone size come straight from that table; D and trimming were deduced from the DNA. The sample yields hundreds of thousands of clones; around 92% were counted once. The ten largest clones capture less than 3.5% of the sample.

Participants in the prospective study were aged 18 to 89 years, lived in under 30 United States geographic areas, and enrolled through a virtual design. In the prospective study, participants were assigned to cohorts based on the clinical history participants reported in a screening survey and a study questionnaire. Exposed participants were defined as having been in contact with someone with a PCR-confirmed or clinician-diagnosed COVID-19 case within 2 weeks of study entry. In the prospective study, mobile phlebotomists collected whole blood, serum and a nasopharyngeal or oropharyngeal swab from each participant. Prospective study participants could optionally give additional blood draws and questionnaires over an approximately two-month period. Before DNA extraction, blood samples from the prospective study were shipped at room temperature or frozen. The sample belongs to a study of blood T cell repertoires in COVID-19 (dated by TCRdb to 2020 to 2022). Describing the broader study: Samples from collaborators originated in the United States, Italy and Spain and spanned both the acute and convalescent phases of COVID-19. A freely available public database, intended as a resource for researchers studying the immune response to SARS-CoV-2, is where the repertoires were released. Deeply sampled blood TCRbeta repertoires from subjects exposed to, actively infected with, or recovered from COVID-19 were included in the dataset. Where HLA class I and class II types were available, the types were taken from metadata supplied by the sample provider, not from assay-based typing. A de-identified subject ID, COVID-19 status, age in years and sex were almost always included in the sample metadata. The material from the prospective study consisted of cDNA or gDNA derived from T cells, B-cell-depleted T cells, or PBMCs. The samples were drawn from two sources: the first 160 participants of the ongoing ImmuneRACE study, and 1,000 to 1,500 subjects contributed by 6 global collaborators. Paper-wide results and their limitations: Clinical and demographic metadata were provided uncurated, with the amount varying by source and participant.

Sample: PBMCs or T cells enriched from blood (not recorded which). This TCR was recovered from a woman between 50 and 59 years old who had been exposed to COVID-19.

The CDR3 loop reads CASSKASVYNSPLHF. In nucleotide form, the sequence is TGTGCCAGCAGCAAAGCGTCCGTCTATAATTCACCCCTCCACTTT. Recombination joined TRBV21-1 with TRBJ1-6. TRBV21-1 is reported as a pseudogene. The CDR3 measures 15 amino acids from cysteine to phenylalanine. The CDR3 DNA has 45 bases and is translated from base 1.